The entry that follows covers one T cell receptor beta chain sequence. As yet, its antigen is unknown. TCRdb's copy holds only in-frame clones and misses some; the assay was immunoSEQ multiplex PCR. The profile shows tens of thousands of clones, roughly 87% of them singletons. The sample is drawn from a study of OX40 agonist ivuxolimab in advanced cancers. Study-wide points: In the 0.1 to 3.0 mg/kg range, CD4+ and CD8+ blood T cells had expanded clonally by week 6.

CDR1 GTSNPN and CDR2 SVGIG come from the germline V gene (reference sequence). V was cut by 4 bases and J by 4 bases, with 13 bases left in between. This CDR3 has 13 amino acids. With autoimmune disease history or systemic immunosuppression, patients were excluded. The receptor was isolated from an adult with an advanced solid tumor such as melanoma, head and neck, liver or kidney cancer. The gene calls are TRBV30 and TRBJ2-5, with D perhaps matching TRBD2 (6 bases). The sample here was CD4+ or CD8+ T cells sorted from blood, taken in a trial of the OX40 agonist ivuxolimab. CDR3 sequence (DNA): TGTGCCTGGACTCAGTGGGGAGGAGAGACCCAGTACTTC. The encoded protein is CAWTQWGGETQYF.